This section outlines one T cell receptor (beta chain) sequence together with its context. Sequencing used immunoSEQ multiplex PCR; TCRdb keeps in-frame clones, though not all of them. This repertoire shows about 380,000 clones, almost 90% found once; its top ten account for about 7%. The CDR3 runs 13 residues. The ends were cut back, 0 bases at V and 9 bases at J, with 11 bases in the middle. Germline lookup yields CDR1 MNHEY and CDR2 SVGAGI. This entry comes from a study of blood T cell repertoires in COVID-19. The chain links TRBV6-5 to TRBJ1-2; D is undetermined. This clonotype was obtained from a man between 18 and 35 years old with active or convalescent COVID-19. The sequencing sample was made of peripheral blood. Here the CDR3 DNA reads TGTGCCAGCAGTTACTCTCCCCACAGCAGCTACACCTTC. This translates into CASSYSPHSSYTF.